The 5 T cell receptor beta chains reported below all come from one sample, sequenced in a study of T cell changes during pregnancy in multiple sclerosis. Sequenced by immunoSEQ multiplex PCR; TCRdb stores in-frame clones only, minus some. The table has around 36,000 clones, approximately 92% seen once. This specimen was peripheral blood, taken before pregnancy. These receptors came from a female donor with multiple sclerosis, enrolled in a pregnancy study.

The chain links TRBV5-4 to TRBJ2-3; 9 bases match TRBD2. V dropped 4 bases and J dropped 1; count of bases not matched to a gene: 13. Per germline, CDR1 SGHNT and CDR2 YYREEE (reference sequence). CDR3 length: 18 amino acids. CDR3 sequence: CASSPCCSGRRGTDTQYF. The CDR3 DNA reads as TGTGCCAGCAGCCCTTGTTGTAGCGGGAGACGAGGCACAGATACGCAGTATTTT.

The chain recombines TRBV5-6 with TRBJ1-2; D call uncertain. The ends were cut back, 0 bases at V and 6 bases at J, with 12 bases in the middle. The germline V gene has CDR1 SGHDT and CDR2 YYEEEE. This CDR3 has 14 residues. The chain's CDR3 is CASSLVVRRDGYTF. The DNA of the CDR3 is TGTGCCAGCAGCTTGGTGGTCAGGCGGGATGGCTACACCTTC.

The chain couples TRBV7-9 to TRBJ2-2; tentatively, D is TRBD1 (5 bases). The CDR3 totals 15 residues. Between the trimmed V and J ends, which lost 5 bases and 2 bases, there was a span of 12 bases. Germline-derived CDR1 and CDR2 are SEHNR and FQNEAQ (reference sequence). CDR3 DNA sequence: TGTGCCAGCAGCCCCCCCAGGGAAAACACCGGGGAGCTGTTTTTT. Its protein is CASSPPRENTGELFF.

The V gene is TRBV7-2, the J gene TRBJ2-4, with TRBD2 matching over 7 bases. The germline CDR1 and CDR2 sequences are SGHTA and FQGNSA. V lost 1 base and J lost 7; bases outside the gene matches: 4. The CDR3 covers 14 residues. Written as DNA, the CDR3 is TGTGCCAGCAGCTTAGTCGTCGGGGGGAACATTCAGTACTTC. It yields the protein CASSLVVGGNIQYF.

The chain is built from TRBV30 and TRBJ2-1, with a weak D call TRBD2 (5 bases). CDR1 is GTSNPN and CDR2 is SVGIG in the germline V gene (reference sequence). CDR3 length: 14 residues. V was cut by 2 bases and J by 4 bases, with 12 bases left in between. The CDR3 reads CAWSFLDFYNEQFF. The CDR3, as DNA: TGTGCCTGGAGTTTCTTGGACTTTTACAATGAGCAGTTCTTC.